The 21 T cell receptor beta chains below all came from one sample that was sequenced in a study of human T cells and chemical hapten exposure. Each CDR3 protein gets one entry after TCRdb re-called the RACE reads with MiXCR. This table holds 35,000 to 45,000 distinct CDR3 sequences, approximately 9% found once. As for time point: patch test 2, 6 weeks after DPC sensitization. Treatment meaning: therapeutic diphenylcyclopropenone sensitization with weekly scalp DPC. Sample: whole blood, taken in connection with sensitization to the hapten diphenylcyclopropenone (DPC). The receptors were gathered from a middle-aged woman with alopecia areata. Some clones in this sample may be carry-over from other donors' samples.

The rearrangement links TRBV7-2 to TRBJ1-6; D is perhaps TRBD1 (6 bases). Germline CDR1 is SGHTA and CDR2 is FQGNSA. The CDR3 extends over 15 amino acids. The V end was cut by 1 base, the J end by 6 bases, with 10 bases between. Here the CDR3 reads CASSLDRTANSPLHF. The CDR3 DNA reads as TGTGCCAGCAGCTTAGACCGGACAGCTAATTCACCCCTCCACTTT.

This clonotype was picked up many times. The chain recombines TRBV7-9 with TRBJ2-1; D might be TRBD2 (6 bases). V was cut by 2 bases and J by 9 bases, with 17 bases left in between. Germline CDR1 and CDR2: SEHNR and FQNEAQ (reference sequence). The CDR3 contains 15 residues. The CDR3 protein is CASSLTRGPISEQFF. The CDR3 bases are TGTGCCAGCAGCTTAACGCGGGGACCGATAAGTGAGCAGTTCTTC.

The chain couples TRBV20-1 to TRBJ2-2; the D is unclear. In germline, CDR1 is DFQATT, CDR2 SNEGSKA (reference sequence). The CDR3 sequence is 15 residues long. V was trimmed by 0 bases and J by 6 bases, leaving 14 bases between them. The CDR3: CSARDSRATAGELFF. For the CDR3, the DNA is TGCAGTGCTAGAGATTCAAGGGCTACTGCCGGGGAGCTGTTTTTT.

This clonotype was counted a few times. This chain uses TRBV7-9 with TRBJ1-5; 10 nucleotides align to TRBD1. CDR3 size: 16 residues. CDR1 is SEHNR, CDR2 FQNEAQ, per germline (reference sequence). Losses at the gene ends were 4 bases for V and 1 base for J; bases not matched to a gene: 4. CDR3 sequence (DNA): TGTGCCAGCAGCTCCGGGACAGGGGCGAGCAATCAGCCCCAGCATTTT. Translated: CASSSGTGASNQPQHF.

This clonotype has ten or more counts. This chain uses TRBV2 with TRBJ2-5; perhaps TRBD2 as D (5 bases). CDR3 length: 13 residues. Germline CDR1 SNHLY, CDR2 FYNNEI. Trimming shortened V by 6 bases and J by 5 bases, and 13 bases separated the two germline ends. CDR3 in DNA: TGTGCCAGCAGCGGGATGGCTGGGGAGACCCAGTACTTC. It encodes CASSGMAGETQYF.

There are many counts of this clonotype. The chain combines TRBV20-1 with TRBJ2-5; 9 bases align to TRBD2. Trimming at V came to 0 bases and at J to 0 bases, leaving 5 bases not matched to a gene. CDR1 is DFQATT and CDR2 is SNEGSKA in the germline V gene (reference sequence). The CDR3 sequence is 16 residues long. The CDR3 loop is CSARDPRGGDQETQYF. The CDR3 nucleotides are TGCAGTGCTAGAGATCCCCGCGGGGGGGACCAAGAGACCCAGTACTTC.

This clonotype occurred many times. V gene TRBV3-1 combines with J gene TRBJ2-3; no clear D gene. The V gene's germline CDR1 is LGHDT and CDR2 YNNKEL (reference sequence). This CDR3 has 12 amino acids. The V end lost 7 bases, the J end lost 5 bases, and 10 bases lay between the germline ends. The chain's CDR3 is CASTHSGDTQYF. As DNA, the CDR3 is TGTGCCAGCACCCATAGTGGAGATACGCAGTATTTT.

This clonotype was found many times. V usage is TRBV18 and J usage is TRBJ1-1, with D uncertain. V was clipped by 5 bases and J by 0 bases, with 7 bases between them. This CDR3 is built from 13 residues. Per germline, CDR1 KGHSH and CDR2 LQKENI. Written as DNA, the CDR3 is TGTGCCAGCTCATCGGCCCTGAACACTGAAGCTTTCTTT. It translates to CASSSALNTEAFF.

In this sample, this clonotype turned up many times. V is TRBV30 and J is TRBJ2-1; TRBD2 matches at 11 bases. Trimming cost V 0 bases and J 8 bases; bases outside gene matches: 9. Per the germline V gene, CDR1 is GTSNPN and CDR2 is SVGIG (reference sequence). This CDR3 spans 16 amino acids. CDR3 region: CAWSVPLAGGLDEQFF. The CDR3 nucleotides read TGTGCCTGGAGTGTACCCCTAGCGGGGGGTTTGGATGAGCAGTTCTTC.

This clonotype was seen a few times. Relative to the germline gene, one junction end is altered; a read error may explain this. The chain recombines TRBV5-4 with TRBJ2-7, with TRBD2 matching over 11 bases. Germline V CDR1 and CDR2: SGHNT, YYREEE (reference sequence). This CDR3 is 15 amino acids long. Here the CDR3 reads CASSFYTSGGVGRSF. CDR3 DNA: TGTGCCAGCAGCTTCTATACTAGCGGGGGCGTCGGGCGAAGCTTC.

V and J are TRBV11-2 and TRBJ1-6; D gene unclear. The CDR3 loop spans 16 amino acids. CDR1 and CDR2 (germline): SGHAT, FQNNGV. The V and J ends lost 3 bases and 4 bases respectively, with 13 bases between them. The CDR3 spells CASSLSRAGYNSPLHF. The CDR3 DNA follows: TGTGCCAGCAGCTTGTCCCGGGCCGGATATAATTCACCCCTCCACTTT.

The chain combines TRBV12-3 or TRBV12-4 with TRBJ2-3, with 10 bases matching TRBD1. V lost 5 bases to trimming and J lost 5 bases; unmatched junction nucleotides: 4. This CDR3 has 14 residues. The DNA for the CDR3 is TGTGCCAGCAGTGCTGGACAGGGGGGAGATACGCAGTATTTT. Its protein product is CASSAGQGGDTQYF.

This clonotype has ten or more counts. This chain links TRBV28 with TRBJ2-1; TRBD2 might be the D (5 bases). CDR1 and CDR2 (germline): MDHEN, SYDVKM. The germline V and J ends were trimmed by 3 bases and 8 bases, with 8 bases remaining between them. CDR3 size: 12 residues. This chain's CDR3 is CASSFQRDEQFF. The CDR3 bases are TGTGCCAGCAGTTTTCAGAGGGATGAGCAGTTCTTC.

The chain has TRBV7-9 and TRBJ2-7; the D is unclear. Germline values: CDR1 SEHNR, CDR2 FQNEAQ (reference sequence). Trimming took off 2 bases at V and 2 bases at J, with 10 bases between the two ends. The CDR3 is 14 residues long. CDR3 DNA: TGTGCCAGCAGCTTATCTACCGTGGCCTACGAGCAGTACTTC. Its translation: CASSLSTVAYEQYF.

This clonotype came up a few times. The chain joins TRBV5-4 to TRBJ2-3; 11 bases map to TRBD2. Germline values: CDR1 SGHNT, CDR2 YYREEE (reference sequence). This CDR3 has 17 residues. V was pared by 4 bases and J by 2 bases, with 9 bases of the junction left unmatched. CDR3: CASSTGLAGGLTDTQYF. The CDR3 nucleotides are TGTGCCAGCAGCACTGGGCTAGCGGGGGGCCTCACAGATACGCAGTATTTT.

The sample holds a few counts of this clonotype. The genes are TRBV7-3 and TRBJ2-3; D uncertain. The CDR3 extends over 13 amino acids. Germline values: CDR1 SGHTA, CDR2 FQGTGA. Trimming pared 7 bases from V and 5 bases from J, leaving 13 bases between. The CDR3 nucleotides are TGTGCCAGCACCTTGACGAGAGGAGATACGCAGTATTTT. This encodes CASTLTRGDTQYF.

This clonotype was detected ten times or more. The V call is TRBV24-1, the J call TRBJ2-2, with D maybe TRBD1 (5 bases). V was cut by 6 bases and J by 4 bases, with 11 bases left in between. The CDR3 sequence is 14 residues long. The germline V gene has CDR1 KGHDR and CDR2 SFDVKD. The CDR3 nucleotides read TGTGCCACCAGTAGCCAGGGAAGCACCGGGGAGCTGTTTTTT. This translates into CATSSQGSTGELFF.

This clonotype was detected a few times. The genes are TRBV5-1 and TRBJ1-1, with D unclear. This CDR3 has 12 residues. CDR1 and CDR2 (germline): SGHRS, YFSETQ. With 5 bases removed from V and 5 bases from J, the gap between germline ends came to 10 bases. The CDR3 sequence: CASRLTGTEAFF. The CDR3 nucleotides read TGCGCCAGCAGGTTAACTGGGACTGAAGCTTTCTTT.

The chain recombines TRBV24-1 with TRBJ2-3; D remains unclear. The germline V gene encodes CDR1 KGHDR and CDR2 SFDVKD. The V gene lost 3 bases and the J gene lost 0 bases, with 12 bases spanning the gap. The CDR3 runs 16 residues. Here the CDR3 DNA reads TGTGCCACCAGTGATGATGACGGCTTTAGCACAGATACGCAGTATTTT. This sequence encodes CATSDDDGFSTDTQYF.

The table lists this clonotype with many counts. The V call is TRBV20-1, the J call TRBJ1-5, with D possibly TRBD1 on 6 matching bases. The germline CDR1 and CDR2 sequences are DFQATT and SNEGSKA (reference sequence). V was pared by 5 bases and J by 5 bases, with 13 bases between. The CDR3 length is 13 residues. CDR3 protein: CSAERDTDQPQHF. The CDR3 DNA sequence: TGCAGTGCTGAAAGGGACACAGATCAGCCCCAGCATTTT.

This clonotype was picked up many times. The chain employs TRBV4-1 and TRBJ1-1, with a possible D match to TRBD1 (6 bases). Germline loops: CDR1 MGHRA, CDR2 YSYEKL. This CDR3 comprises 13 residues. The V and J ends lost 2 bases and 5 bases respectively, with 9 bases between them. In DNA form, the CDR3 reads TGCGCCAGCAGCCAACACAGGGAAACTGAAGCTTTCTTT. Amino acids: CASSQHRETEAFF.